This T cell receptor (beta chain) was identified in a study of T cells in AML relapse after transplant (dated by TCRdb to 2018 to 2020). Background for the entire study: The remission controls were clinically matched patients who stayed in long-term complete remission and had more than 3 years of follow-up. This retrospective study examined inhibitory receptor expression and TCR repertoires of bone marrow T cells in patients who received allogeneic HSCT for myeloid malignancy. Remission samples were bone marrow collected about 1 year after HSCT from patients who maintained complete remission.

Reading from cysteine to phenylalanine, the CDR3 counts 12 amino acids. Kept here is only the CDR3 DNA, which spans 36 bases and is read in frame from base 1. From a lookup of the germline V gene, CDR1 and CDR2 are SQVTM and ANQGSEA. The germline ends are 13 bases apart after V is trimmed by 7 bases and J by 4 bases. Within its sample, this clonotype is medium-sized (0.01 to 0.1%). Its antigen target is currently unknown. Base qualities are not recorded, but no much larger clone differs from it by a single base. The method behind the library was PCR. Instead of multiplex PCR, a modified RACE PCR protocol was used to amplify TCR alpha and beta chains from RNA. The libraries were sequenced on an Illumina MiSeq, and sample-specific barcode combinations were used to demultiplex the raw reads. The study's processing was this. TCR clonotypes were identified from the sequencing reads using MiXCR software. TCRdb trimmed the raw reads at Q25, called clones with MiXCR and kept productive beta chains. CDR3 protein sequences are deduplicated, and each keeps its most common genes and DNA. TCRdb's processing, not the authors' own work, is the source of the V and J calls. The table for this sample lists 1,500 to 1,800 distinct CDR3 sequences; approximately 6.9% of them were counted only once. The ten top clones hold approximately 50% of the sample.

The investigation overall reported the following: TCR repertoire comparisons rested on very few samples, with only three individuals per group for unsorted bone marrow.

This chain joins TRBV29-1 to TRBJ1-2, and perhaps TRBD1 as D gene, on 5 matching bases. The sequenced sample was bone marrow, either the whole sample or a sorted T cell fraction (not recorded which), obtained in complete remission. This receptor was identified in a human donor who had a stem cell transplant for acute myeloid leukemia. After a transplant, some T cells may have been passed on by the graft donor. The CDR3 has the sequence CSGVQGPYGYTF. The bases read TGCAGCGGCGTGCAGGGTCCCTATGGCTACACCTTC. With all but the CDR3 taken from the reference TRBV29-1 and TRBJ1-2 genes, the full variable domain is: SAVISQKPSRDICQRGTSLTIQCQVDSQVTMMFWYRQQPGQSLTLIATANQGSEATYESGFVIDKFPISRPNLTFSTLTVSNMSPEDSSIYLCSGVQGPYGYTFGSGTRLTVV.